This T cell receptor (beta chain) came from a study of human T cells and chemical hapten exposure. Turning to the study itself: Recorded diagnoses among the mostly female patients were alopecia areata, totalis or universalis.

The sample's time point: patch test 3, about 24 weeks after DPC sensitization. Treatment noted: therapeutic diphenylcyclopropenone sensitization with weekly scalp DPC. Points from the study as a whole: The formation of large CDR3 similarity clusters by expanded TCRs significantly exceeded that of controls. Having alopecia, the donors may differ immunologically from healthy people.

TCRdb itself ran the RACE reads through MiXCR, one entry per CDR3 protein. The sample shows around 110,000 distinct CDR3 sequences, 11% of them seen only once. Germline V gene sequence: CDR1 KGHSY, CDR2 FQNENV. This CDR3 is built from 14 residues. V lost 2 bases to trimming and J lost 8 bases, with 13 bases between them. For this clonotype: The antigen is undetermined.

This clonotype was sampled from a woman aged 45-59 years with alopecia areata. Some clones in this sample may be carry-over from other donors' samples. The chain combines TRBV16 with TRBJ1-5, with a tentative D call TRBD1 (5 bases). The sequences come from whole blood, collected in connection with sensitization to the hapten diphenylcyclopropenone (DPC). CDR3 coding DNA: TGTGCCAGCAGCCAAGGGACTGGGGATAAGCCCCAGCATTTT. The encoded protein is CASSQGTGDKPQHF.